The present TCR beta chain was sequenced within a study of beta chain features in type 1 diabetes. Broader study findings: In all four CD4+ subsets, TCRB CDR3 length was significantly, moderately reduced in type 1 diabetes.

Every isolated RNA sample was fully reverse transcribed, so sequencing captured expressed TCRB transcripts. Each sample of naive, central memory or regulatory T cells had, on average, about 3.57 million reads. The data were produced by immunoSEQ multiplex PCR, yet TCRdb's version contains in-frame clones alone and is incomplete. The sample lists a few hundred thousand clones, over 9% occurring once. About this clone itself: Its antigen remains unidentified.

Germline-derived CDR1 and CDR2 are SEHNR and FQNEAQ (reference sequence). Trimming cost V 1 base and J 5 bases, with 12 bases left between them. CDR3 size: 14 residues. The genes are TRBV7-9 and TRBJ2-7, with D possibly matching TRBD2 (5 bases). This TCR came from a man aged 30-40 years with type 1 diabetes. The sequencing sample was made of central memory CD4+ T cells from blood. The CDR3 loop is CASSLGGVRDEQYF. Here the CDR3 DNA reads TGTGCCAGCAGCTTAGGGGGAGTGAGAGACGAGCAGTACTTC.